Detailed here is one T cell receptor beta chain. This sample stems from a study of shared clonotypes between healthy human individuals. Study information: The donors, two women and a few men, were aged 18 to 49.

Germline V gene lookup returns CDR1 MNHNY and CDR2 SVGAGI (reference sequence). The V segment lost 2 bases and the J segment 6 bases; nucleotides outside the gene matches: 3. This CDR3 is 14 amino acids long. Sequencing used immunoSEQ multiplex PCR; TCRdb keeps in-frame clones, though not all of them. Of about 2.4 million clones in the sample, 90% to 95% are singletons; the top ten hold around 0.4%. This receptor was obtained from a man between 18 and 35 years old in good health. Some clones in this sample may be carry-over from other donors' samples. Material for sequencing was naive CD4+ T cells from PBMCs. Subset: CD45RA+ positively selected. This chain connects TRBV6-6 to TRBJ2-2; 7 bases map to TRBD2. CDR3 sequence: CASSYTGLAGELFF. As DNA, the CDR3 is TGTGCCAGCAGTTACACAGGACTAGCCGGGGAGCTGTTTTTT.